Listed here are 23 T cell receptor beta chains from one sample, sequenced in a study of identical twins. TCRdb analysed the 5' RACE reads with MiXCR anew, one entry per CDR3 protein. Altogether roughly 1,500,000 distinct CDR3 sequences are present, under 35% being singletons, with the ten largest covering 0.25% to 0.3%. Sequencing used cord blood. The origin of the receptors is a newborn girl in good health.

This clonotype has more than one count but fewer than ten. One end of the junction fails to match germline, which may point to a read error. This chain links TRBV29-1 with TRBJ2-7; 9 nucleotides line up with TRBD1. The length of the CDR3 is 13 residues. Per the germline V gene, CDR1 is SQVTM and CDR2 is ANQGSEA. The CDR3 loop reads CGVGGQGSYEQYF. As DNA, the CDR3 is TGCGGCGTTGGGGGACAGGGCTCCTACGAGCAGTACTTC.

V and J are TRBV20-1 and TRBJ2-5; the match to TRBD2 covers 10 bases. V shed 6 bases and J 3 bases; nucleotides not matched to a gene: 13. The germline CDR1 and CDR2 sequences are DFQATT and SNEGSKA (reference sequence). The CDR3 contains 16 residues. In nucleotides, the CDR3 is TGCAGTGCAGAGGGCGGAGCGGGAGGGCTTAAAGAGACCCAGTACTTC. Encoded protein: CSAEGGAGGLKETQYF.

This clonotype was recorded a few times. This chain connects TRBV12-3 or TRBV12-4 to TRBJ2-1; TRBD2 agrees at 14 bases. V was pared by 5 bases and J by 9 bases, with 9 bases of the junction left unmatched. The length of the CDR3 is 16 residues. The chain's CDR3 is CASSQGLAGASGEQFF. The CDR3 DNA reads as TGTGCCAGCAGTCAGGGACTAGCGGGAGCTAGTGGTGAGCAGTTCTTC.

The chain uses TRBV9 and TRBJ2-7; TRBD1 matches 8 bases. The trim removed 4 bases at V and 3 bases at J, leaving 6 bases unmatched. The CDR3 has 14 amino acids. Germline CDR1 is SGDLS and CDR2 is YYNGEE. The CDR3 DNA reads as TGTGCCAGCAGCCCCCACAGGGGGGTCTACGAGCAGTACTTC. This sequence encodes CASSPHRGVYEQYF.

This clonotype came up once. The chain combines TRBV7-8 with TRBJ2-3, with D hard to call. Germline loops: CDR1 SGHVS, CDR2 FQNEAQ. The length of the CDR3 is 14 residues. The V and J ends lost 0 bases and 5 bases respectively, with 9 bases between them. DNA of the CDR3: TGTGCCAGCAGCTTAGCGGAATCGGGAGATACGCAGTATTTT. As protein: CASSLAESGDTQYF.

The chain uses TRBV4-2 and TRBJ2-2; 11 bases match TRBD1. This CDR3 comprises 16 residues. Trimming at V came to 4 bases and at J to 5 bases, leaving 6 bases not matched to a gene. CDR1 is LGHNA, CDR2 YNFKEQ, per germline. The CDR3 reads CASSPWTGGGTGELFF. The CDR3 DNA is TGTGCCAGCAGCCCCTGGACAGGGGGCGGTACCGGGGAGCTGTTTTTT.

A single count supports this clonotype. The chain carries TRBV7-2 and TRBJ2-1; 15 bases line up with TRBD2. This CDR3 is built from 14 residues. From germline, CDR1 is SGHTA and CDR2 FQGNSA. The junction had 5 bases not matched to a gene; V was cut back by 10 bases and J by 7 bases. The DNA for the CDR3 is TGTGCCACCCTAGGGACTAGCGGGGGGAATGAGCAGTTCTTC. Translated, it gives CATLGTSGGNEQFF.

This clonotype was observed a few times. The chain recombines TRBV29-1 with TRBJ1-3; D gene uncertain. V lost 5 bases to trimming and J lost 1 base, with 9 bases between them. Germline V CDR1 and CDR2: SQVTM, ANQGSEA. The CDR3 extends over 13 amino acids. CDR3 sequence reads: CSVSWGSGNTIYF. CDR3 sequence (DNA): TGCAGCGTTTCTTGGGGTTCTGGAAACACCATATATTTT.

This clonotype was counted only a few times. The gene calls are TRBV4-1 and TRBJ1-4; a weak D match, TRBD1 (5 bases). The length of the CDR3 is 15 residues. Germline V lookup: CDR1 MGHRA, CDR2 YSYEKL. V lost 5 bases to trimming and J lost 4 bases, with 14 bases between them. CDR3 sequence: CASSYPGRGNEKLFF. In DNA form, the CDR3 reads TGCGCCAGCAGCTACCCCGGGAGGGGTAATGAAAAACTGTTTTTT.

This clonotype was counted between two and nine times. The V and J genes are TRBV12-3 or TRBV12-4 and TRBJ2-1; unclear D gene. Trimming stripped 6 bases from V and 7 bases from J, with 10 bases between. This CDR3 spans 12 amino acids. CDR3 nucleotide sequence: TGTGCCAGCAGCTCGACGGAGAATGAGCAGTTCTTC. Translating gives CASSSTENEQFF.

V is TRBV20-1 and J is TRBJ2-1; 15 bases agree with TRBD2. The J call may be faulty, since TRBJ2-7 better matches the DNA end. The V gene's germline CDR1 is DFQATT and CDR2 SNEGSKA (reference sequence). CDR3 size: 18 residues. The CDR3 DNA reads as TGCAGTGCTGTCCCCGGGACTAGCGGGAGGCACTCCTACAATGAGCAGTACTTC. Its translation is CSAVPGTSGRHSYNEQYF.

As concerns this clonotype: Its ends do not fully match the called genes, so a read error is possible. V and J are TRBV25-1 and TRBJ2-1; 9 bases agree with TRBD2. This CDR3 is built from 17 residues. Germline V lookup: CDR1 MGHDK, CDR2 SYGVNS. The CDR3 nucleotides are TGTACCAGCAGTGGCCCCTTTCTAGCGGGGAAATACAATGAGCAGTTCTTC. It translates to CTSSGPFLAGKYNEQFF.

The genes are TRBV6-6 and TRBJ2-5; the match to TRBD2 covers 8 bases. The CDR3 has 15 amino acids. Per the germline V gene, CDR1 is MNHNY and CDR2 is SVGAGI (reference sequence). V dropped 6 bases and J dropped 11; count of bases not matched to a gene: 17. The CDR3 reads CASSPRRGANNEQYF. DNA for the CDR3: TGTGCCAGCAGCCCGAGGCGGGGGGCCAACAATGAGCAGTACTTC.

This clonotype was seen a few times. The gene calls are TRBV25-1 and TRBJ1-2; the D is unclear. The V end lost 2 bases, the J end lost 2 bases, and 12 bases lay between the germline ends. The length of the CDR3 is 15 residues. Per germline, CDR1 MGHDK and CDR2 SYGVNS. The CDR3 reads CASSEEGGWNYGYTF. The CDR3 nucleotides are TGTGCCAGCAGTGAAGAGGGCGGTTGGAACTATGGCTACACCTTC.

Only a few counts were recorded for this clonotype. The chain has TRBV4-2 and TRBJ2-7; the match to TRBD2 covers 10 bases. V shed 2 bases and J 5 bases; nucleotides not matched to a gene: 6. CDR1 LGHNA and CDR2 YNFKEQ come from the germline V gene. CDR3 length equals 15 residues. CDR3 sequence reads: CASSQLLAGEDEQYF. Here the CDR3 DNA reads TGTGCCAGCAGCCAACTCCTAGCGGGAGAGGACGAGCAGTACTTC.

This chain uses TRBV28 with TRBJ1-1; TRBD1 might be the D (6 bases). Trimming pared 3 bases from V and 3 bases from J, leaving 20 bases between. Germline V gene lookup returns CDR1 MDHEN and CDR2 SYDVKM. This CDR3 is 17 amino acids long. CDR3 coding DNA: TGTGCCAGCAGTTTGACCCCTCGGGGGGCGGTCGACACTGAAGCTTTCTTT. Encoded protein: CASSLTPRGAVDTEAFF.

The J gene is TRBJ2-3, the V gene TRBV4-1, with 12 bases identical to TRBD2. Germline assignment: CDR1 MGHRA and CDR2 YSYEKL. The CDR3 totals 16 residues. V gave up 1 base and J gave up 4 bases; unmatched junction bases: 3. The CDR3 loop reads CASSQVGLAGSDTQYF. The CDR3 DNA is TGCGCCAGCAGCCAAGTCGGACTAGCGGGGTCAGATACGCAGTATTTT.

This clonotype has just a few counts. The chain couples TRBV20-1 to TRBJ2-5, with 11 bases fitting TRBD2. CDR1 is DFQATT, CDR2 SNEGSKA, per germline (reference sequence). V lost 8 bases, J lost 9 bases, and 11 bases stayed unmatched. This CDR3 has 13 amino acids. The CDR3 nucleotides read TGCAGTCCCCGACTAGCGGGAAAAGGGGCCCAGTACTTC. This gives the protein CSPRLAGKGAQYF.

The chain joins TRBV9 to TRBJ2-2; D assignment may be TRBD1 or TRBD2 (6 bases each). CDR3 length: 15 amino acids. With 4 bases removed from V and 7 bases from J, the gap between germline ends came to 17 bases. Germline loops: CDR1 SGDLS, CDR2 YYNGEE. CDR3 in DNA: TGTGCCAGCAGCCCTAGGACAGCCGGGGGCGGGGAGCTGTTTTTT. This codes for CASSPRTAGGGELFF. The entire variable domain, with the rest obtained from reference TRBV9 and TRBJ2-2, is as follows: DSGVTQTPKHLITATGQRVTLRCSPRSGDLSVYWYQQSLDQGLQFLIQYYNGEERAKGNILERFSAQQFPDLHSELNLSSLELGDSALYFCASSPRTAGGGELFFGEGSRLTVL.

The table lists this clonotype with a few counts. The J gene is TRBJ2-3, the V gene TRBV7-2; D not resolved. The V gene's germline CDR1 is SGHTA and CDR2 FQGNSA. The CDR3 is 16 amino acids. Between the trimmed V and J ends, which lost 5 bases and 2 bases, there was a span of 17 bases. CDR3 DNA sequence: TGTGCCAGCAGCCTAAGCAGGCGAGTCCTCACAGATACGCAGTATTTT. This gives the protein CASSLSRRVLTDTQYF.

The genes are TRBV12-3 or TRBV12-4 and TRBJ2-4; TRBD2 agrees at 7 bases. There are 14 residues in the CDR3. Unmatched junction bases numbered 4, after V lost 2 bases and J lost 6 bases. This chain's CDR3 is CASSLWGRGNIQYF. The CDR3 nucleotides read TGTGCCAGCAGTTTATGGGGGAGGGGAAACATTCAGTACTTC.

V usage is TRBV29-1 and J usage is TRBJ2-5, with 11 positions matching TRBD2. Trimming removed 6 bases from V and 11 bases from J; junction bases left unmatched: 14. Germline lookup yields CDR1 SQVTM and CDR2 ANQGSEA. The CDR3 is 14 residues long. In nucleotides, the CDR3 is TGCAGCGTCGATAGCGGGAGGGGTAACTATGAGCAGTACTTC. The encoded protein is CSVDSGRGNYEQYF.

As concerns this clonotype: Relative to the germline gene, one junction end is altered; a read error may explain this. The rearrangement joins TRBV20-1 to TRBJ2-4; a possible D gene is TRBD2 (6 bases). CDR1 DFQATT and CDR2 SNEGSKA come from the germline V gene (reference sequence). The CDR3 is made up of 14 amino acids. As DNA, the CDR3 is TGCAGGGCTAGTGGGGGACTAGCCAAAAACATTCAGTACTTC. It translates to CRASGGLAKNIQYF.